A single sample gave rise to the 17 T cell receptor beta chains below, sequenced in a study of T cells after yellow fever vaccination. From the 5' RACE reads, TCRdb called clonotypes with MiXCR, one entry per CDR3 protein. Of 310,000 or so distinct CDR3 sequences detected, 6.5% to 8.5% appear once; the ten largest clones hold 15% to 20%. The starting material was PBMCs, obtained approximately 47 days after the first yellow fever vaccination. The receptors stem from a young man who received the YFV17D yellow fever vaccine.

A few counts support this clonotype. The CDR3 loop is CASSPGTGRTYEQYF. The CDR3 coding sequence is TGCGCCAGCAGCCCTGGGACAGGGCGAACCTACGAGCAGTACTTC. This rearrangement joins TRBV4-1 to TRBJ2-7; 9 bases match TRBD1. Germline V gene lookup returns CDR1 MGHRA and CDR2 YSYEKL. The CDR3 has 15 residues. V shed 4 bases and J 2 bases; nucleotides not matched to a gene: 6.

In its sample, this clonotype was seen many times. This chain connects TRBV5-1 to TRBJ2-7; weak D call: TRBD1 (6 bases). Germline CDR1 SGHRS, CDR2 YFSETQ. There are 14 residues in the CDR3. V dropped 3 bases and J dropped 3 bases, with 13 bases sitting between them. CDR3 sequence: CASSSQGWDYEQYF. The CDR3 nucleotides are TGCGCCAGCAGCTCACAGGGATGGGACTACGAGCAGTACTTC.

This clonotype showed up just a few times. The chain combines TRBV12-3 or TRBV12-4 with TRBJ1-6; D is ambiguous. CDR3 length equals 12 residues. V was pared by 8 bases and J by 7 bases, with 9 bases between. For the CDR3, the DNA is TGTGCCAGCCAGTTGGGGAATTCACCCCTCCACTTT. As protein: CASQLGNSPLHF.

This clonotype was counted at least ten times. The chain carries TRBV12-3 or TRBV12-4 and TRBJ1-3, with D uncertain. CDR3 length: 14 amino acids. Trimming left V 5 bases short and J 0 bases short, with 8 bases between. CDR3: CASSRTASGNTIYF. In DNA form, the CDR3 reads TGTGCCAGCAGTCGTACAGCCTCTGGAAACACCATATATTTT.

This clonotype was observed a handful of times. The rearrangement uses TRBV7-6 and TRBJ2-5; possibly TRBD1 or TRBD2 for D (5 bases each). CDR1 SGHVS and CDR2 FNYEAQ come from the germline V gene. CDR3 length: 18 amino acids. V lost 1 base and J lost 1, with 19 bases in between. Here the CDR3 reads CASSLGNAGTVGQETQYF. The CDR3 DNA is TGTGCCAGCAGCTTAGGGAACGCAGGGACGGTAGGCCAAGAGACCCAGTACTTC.

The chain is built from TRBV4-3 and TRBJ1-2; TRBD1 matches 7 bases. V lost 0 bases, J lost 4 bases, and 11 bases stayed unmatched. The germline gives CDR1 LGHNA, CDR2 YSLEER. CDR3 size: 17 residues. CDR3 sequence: CASSQEGSGGGIYGYTF. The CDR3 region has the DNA TGCGCCAGCAGCCAAGAAGGGTCAGGGGGAGGAATCTATGGCTACACCTTC.

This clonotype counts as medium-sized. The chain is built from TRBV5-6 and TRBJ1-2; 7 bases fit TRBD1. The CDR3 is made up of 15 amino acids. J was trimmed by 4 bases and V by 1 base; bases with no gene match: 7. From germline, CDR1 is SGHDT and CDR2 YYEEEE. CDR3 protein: CASSLPGQLTYGYTF. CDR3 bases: TGTGCCAGCAGCTTGCCGGGACAGTTAACCTATGGCTACACCTTC. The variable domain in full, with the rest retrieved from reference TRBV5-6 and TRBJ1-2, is DAGVTQSPTHLIKTRGQQVTLRCSPKSGHDTVSWYQQALGQGPQFIFQYYEEEERQRGNFPDRFSGHQFPNYSSELNVNALLLGDSALYLCASSLPGQLTYGYTFGSGTRLTVV.

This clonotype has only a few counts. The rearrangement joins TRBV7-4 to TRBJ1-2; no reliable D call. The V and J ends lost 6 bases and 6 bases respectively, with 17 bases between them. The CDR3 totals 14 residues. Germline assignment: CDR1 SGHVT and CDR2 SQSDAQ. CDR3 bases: TGTGCCAGCAGGTCGACGGCGGGCCACCATGGCTACACCTTC. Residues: CASRSTAGHHGYTF.

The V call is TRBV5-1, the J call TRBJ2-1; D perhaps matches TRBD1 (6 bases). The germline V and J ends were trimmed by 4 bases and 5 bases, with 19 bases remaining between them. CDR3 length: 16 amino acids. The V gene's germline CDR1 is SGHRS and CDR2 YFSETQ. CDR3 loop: CASSQTPDRINNEQFF. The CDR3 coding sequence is TGCGCCAGCAGCCAGACCCCCGACAGGATTAACAATGAGCAGTTCTTC.

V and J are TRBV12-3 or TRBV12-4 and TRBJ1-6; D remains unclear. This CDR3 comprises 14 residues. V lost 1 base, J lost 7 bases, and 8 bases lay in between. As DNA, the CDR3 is TGTGCCAGCAGTTTAGTCAGGAGGAATTCACCCCTCCACTTT. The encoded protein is CASSLVRRNSPLHF.

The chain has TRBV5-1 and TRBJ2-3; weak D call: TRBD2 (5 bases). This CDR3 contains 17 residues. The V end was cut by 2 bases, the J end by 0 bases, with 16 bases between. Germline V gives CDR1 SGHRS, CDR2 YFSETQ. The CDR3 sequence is CASSFLLGATSTDTQYF. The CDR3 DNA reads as TGCGCCAGCAGCTTCTTATTGGGAGCGACTAGCACAGATACGCAGTATTTT. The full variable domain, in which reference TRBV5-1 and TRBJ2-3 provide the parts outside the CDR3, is KAGVTQTPRYLIKTRGQQVTLSCSPISGHRSVSWYQQTPGQGLQFLFEYFSETQRNKGNFPGRFSGRQFSNSRSEMNVSTLELGDSALYLCASSFLLGATSTDTQYFGPGTRLTVL.

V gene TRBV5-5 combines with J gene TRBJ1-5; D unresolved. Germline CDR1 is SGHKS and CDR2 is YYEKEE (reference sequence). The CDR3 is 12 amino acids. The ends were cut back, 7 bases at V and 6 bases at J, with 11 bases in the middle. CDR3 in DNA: TGTGCCAGCCGGGAGGAAATTCAGCCCCAGCATTTT. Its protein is CASREEIQPQHF.

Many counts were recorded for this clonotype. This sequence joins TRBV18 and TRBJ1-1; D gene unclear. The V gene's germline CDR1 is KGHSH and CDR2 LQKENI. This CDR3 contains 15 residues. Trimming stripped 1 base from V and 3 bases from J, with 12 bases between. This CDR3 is CASSPLRRRDTEAFF. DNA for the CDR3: TGTGCCAGCTCACCACTCCGGAGAAGGGACACTGAAGCTTTCTTT.

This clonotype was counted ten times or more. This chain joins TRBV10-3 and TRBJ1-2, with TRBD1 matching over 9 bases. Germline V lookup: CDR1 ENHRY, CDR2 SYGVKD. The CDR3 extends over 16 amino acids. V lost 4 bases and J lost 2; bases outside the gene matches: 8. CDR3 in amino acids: CAISGSTGGANYGYTF. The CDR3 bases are TGTGCCATCAGTGGGTCGACAGGGGGTGCGAACTATGGCTACACCTTC.

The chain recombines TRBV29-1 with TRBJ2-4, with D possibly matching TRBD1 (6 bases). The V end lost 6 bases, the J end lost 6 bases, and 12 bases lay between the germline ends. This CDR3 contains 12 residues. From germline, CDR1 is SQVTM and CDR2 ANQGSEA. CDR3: CSVQGQLNIQYF. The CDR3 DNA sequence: TGCAGCGTCCAAGGACAGTTAAACATTCAGTACTTC.

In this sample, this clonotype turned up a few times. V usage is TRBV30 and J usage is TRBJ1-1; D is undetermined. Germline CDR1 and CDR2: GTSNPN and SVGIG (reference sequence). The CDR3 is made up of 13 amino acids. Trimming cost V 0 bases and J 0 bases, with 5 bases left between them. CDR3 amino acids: CAWSVLLNTEAFF. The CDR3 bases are TGTGCCTGGAGTGTACTCCTGAACACTGAAGCTTTCTTT.

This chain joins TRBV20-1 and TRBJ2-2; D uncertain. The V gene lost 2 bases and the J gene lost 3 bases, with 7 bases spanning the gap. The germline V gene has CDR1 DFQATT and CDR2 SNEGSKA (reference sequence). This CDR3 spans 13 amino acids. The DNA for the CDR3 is TGCAGTGCTAGACGTTCCCACACCGGGGAGCTGTTTTTT. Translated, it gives CSARRSHTGELFF.